The 32 T cell receptor beta chains below come from one sample, sequenced in a study of blood T cells in healthy people across ages (dated by TCRdb to 2013 to 2016). Library preparation was by 5' RACE. Sequencing took place on an Illumina HiSeq 2500. A second PCR of about 7 to 12 cycles was run with a J-beta primer mix and a sample-barcoded 5' primer. In-frame beta chains were kept once TCRdb had trimmed the public reads at Q25 with fastp and called clones with MiXCR. Entries are consolidated by CDR3 protein sequence, retaining the most common genes and DNA. This sample lists around 1,500,000 distinct CDR3 sequences; about 40% were detected once. Approximately 7.9% of the sample goes to the ten largest clones. The specimen sequenced was blood. The receptors derive from a woman aged 18-29 years in good health.

The V gene is TRBV2, the J gene TRBJ1-5; TRBD1 aligns across 8 bases. Germline V lookup: CDR1 SNHLY, CDR2 FYNNEI. Losses at the gene ends were 6 bases for V and 1 base for J; bases not matched to a gene: 5. The length of the CDR3 is 15 residues. CDR3 nucleotide sequence: TGTGCCAGCAGCGGACAGGGTATGAGCAATCAGCCCCAGCATTTT. Translation: CASSGQGMSNQPQHF.

A few counts support this clonotype. The chain has TRBV3-1 and TRBJ1-2; D gene ambiguous. CDR3 size: 13 residues. Per the germline V gene, CDR1 is LGHDT and CDR2 is YNNKEL (reference sequence). V was pared by 0 bases and J by 5 bases, with 7 bases between. The CDR3 region has the DNA TGTGCCAGCAGCCAAGAAAATCAGTATGGCTACACCTTC. It is translated as CASSQENQYGYTF.

There are a few counts of this clonotype. The V call is TRBV28, the J call TRBJ1-1; D uncertain. Germline CDR1 is MDHEN and CDR2 is SYDVKM. V was trimmed by 5 bases and J by 1 base, leaving 11 bases between them. CDR3 length: 14 amino acids. The CDR3 DNA reads as TGTGCCAGCAGTCAAGGTCTGGGGAACACTGAAGCTTTCTTT. Its translation: CASSQGLGNTEAFF.

CDR3 region: CATANPAGDNEQFF. The DNA of the CDR3 is TGTGCCACCGCCAACCCGGCGGGCGACAATGAGCAGTTCTTC. The gene calls are TRBV24-1 and TRBJ2-1; possible D gene TRBD2, 5 bases. The ends were cut back, 9 bases at V and 5 bases at J, with 16 bases in the middle. The CDR3 is 14 residues long. The V gene's germline CDR1 is KGHDR and CDR2 SFDVKD.

CDR3 DNA sequence: TGCAGTGCTTACAGGGGGCCGTGGGAAGAGCAGTACTTC. This translates into CSAYRGPWEEQYF. The gene calls are TRBV20-1 and TRBJ2-4; 9 bases are shared with TRBD1. CDR1 and CDR2 from the germline V gene are DFQATT and SNEGSKA (reference sequence). The V and J ends lost 5 bases and 13 bases, in that order; junction bases with no gene match: 12. CDR3 length: 13 residues.

This clonotype was seen repeatedly, ten times or more. The V gene is TRBV7-3, the J gene TRBJ2-5; D is possibly TRBD2 (5 bases). Trimming left V 5 bases short and J 4 bases short, with 11 bases between. The CDR3 spans 13 residues. Germline CDR1 reads SGHTA; CDR2 reads FQGTGA. The chain's CDR3 is CASSLREGETQYF. In nucleotides, the CDR3 is TGTGCCAGCAGCCTTCGAGAGGGAGAGACCCAGTACTTC. Filled out from reference TRBV7-3 and TRBJ2-5, the complete variable domain reads GAGVSQTPSNKVTEKGKYVELRCDPISGHTALYWYRQSLGQGPEFLIYFQGTGAADDSGLPNDRFFAVRPEGSVSTLKIQRTERGDSAVYLCASSLREGETQYFGPGTRLLVL.

The chain uses TRBV29-1 and TRBJ2-1; TRBD2 agrees at 8 bases. The ends lost 3 bases at V and 2 bases at J; junction bases unmatched: 3. Germline assignment: CDR1 SQVTM and CDR2 ANQGSEA. This CDR3 comprises 14 residues. CDR3: CSVEGLDAYNEQFF. CDR3 nucleotides: TGCAGCGTTGAGGGACTAGACGCCTACAATGAGCAGTTCTTC.

This clonotype was seen ten or more times. DNA of the CDR3: TGTGCCAGCAGGTCTCTTGCAACTAATGAAAAACTGTTTTTT. Residues: CASRSLATNEKLFF. This sequence joins TRBV6-5 and TRBJ1-4; D is ambiguous. The germline V gene has CDR1 MNHEY and CDR2 SVGAGI. V lost 6 bases, J lost 0 bases, and 8 bases lay in between. There are 14 residues in the CDR3.

This sequence joins TRBV3-1 and TRBJ2-7; 8 bases agree with TRBD2. With V trimmed by 2 bases and J by 2 bases, 8 bases remained unmatched. In germline, CDR1 is LGHDT, CDR2 YNNKEL (reference sequence). This CDR3 contains 16 residues. CDR3 loop: CASSQKGLAGPYEQYF. CDR3 in DNA: TGTGCCAGCAGCCAAAAAGGGTTAGCGGGACCCTACGAGCAGTACTTC.

This clonotype was counted a few times. This chain joins TRBV20-1 and TRBJ1-2; D not certain. The CDR3 totals 13 residues. Trimming pared 0 bases from V and 2 bases from J, leaving 7 bases between. Per germline, CDR1 DFQATT and CDR2 SNEGSKA (reference sequence). The CDR3 region is CSARDPMNYGYTF. CDR3 bases: TGCAGTGCTAGAGATCCGATGAACTATGGCTACACCTTC.

The V call is TRBV21-1, the J call TRBJ1-3. TRBV21-1 is a recognized pseudogene. This CDR3 has 10 residues. The CDR3, as DNA: TGTGCCTTCCAAGGGTGTAAGATATATTTT. Protein: CAFQGCKIYF.

The gene calls are TRBV27 and TRBJ2-2; 10 positions agree with TRBD1. Unmatched junction bases numbered 9, after V lost 3 bases and J lost 5 bases. From germline, CDR1 is MNHEY and CDR2 SMNVEV (reference sequence). The CDR3 spans 17 residues. The CDR3 DNA reads as TGTGCCAGCAGTTTTGAGTGGGGACAGGGGCTTACCGGGGAGCTGTTTTTT. Translation: CASSFEWGQGLTGELFF.

This CDR3 reads CASSLGTVGLRITDTQYF. As DNA, the CDR3 is TGTGCCAGCAGCTTAGGCACAGTGGGCTTGAGGATCACAGATACGCAGTATTTT. The J gene is TRBJ2-3, the V gene TRBV5-5; D is unclear. The germline V gene encodes CDR1 SGHKS and CDR2 YYEKEE (reference sequence). This CDR3 region has 18 residues. V lost 2 bases and J 2 bases, leaving 21 bases between the germline ends.

About this clonotype itself: One end of the junction varies from germline; a read error may be responsible. The chain recombines TRBV3-1 with TRBJ2-7; 7 positions match TRBD1. This CDR3 region has 17 residues. Germline values: CDR1 LGHDT, CDR2 YNNKEL (reference sequence). The CDR3 region has the DNA TGTACCAGCAGCCCGAAAGGGACAGCCGAGCTCTCCTACGAGCAGTACTTC. Translating it yields CTSSPKGTAELSYEQYF.

This chain links TRBV12-3 or TRBV12-4 with TRBJ2-2, with 10 nucleotides matching TRBD1. V lost 6 bases and J lost 3; bases outside the gene matches: 7. The CDR3 has 16 amino acids. The CDR3: CASRGSGQGYTGELFF. The CDR3 DNA reads TGTGCCAGCAGGGGTTCGGGACAGGGGTACACCGGGGAGCTGTTTTTT.

The chain couples TRBV6-4 to TRBJ2-3; D is perhaps TRBD1 (6 bases). Germline-derived CDR1 and CDR2 are MRHNA and SNTAGT. V was cut by 6 bases and J by 2 bases, with 12 bases left in between. This CDR3 region has 14 residues. The CDR3 here is CASSETGPTDTQYF. CDR3 sequence (DNA): TGTGCCAGCAGCGAGACAGGCCCCACAGATACGCAGTATTTT.

V and J are TRBV27 and TRBJ2-5; a weak D match, TRBD2 (5 bases). V was trimmed by 0 bases and J by 5 bases, leaving 10 bases between them. This CDR3 is built from 14 residues. From germline, CDR1 is MNHEY and CDR2 SMNVEV (reference sequence). The CDR3 nucleotides are TGTGCCAGCAGTTTATCGGCGGGTCGGGAGACCCAGTACTTC. This translates into CASSLSAGRETQYF.

The J gene is TRBJ2-5, the V gene TRBV10-2; either TRBD1 or TRBD2 may supply D (6 bases each). Germline CDR1 reads WSHSY; CDR2 reads SAAADI. The germline V and J ends were trimmed by 8 bases and 1 base, with 20 bases remaining between them. This CDR3 has 16 amino acids. The CDR3 reads CASFGTGAEPQETQYF. The CDR3 DNA sequence: TGCGCCAGCTTCGGAACGGGGGCCGAACCCCAAGAGACCCAGTACTTC.

CDR3 region: CASSYLTGRSYGYTF. DNA for the CDR3: TGTGCCAGCAGTTACCTGACGGGGCGTAGCTATGGCTACACCTTC. The gene calls are TRBV6-5 and TRBJ1-2, with D maybe TRBD1 (5 bases). This CDR3 is built from 15 residues. Trimming shortened V by 2 bases and J by 4 bases, and 14 bases separated the two germline ends. The germline V gene encodes CDR1 MNHEY and CDR2 SVGAGI.

This clonotype came up a few times. The chain employs TRBV28 and TRBJ2-4; 7 nucleotides align to TRBD1. J lost 9 bases, V lost 4 bases, and 9 bases had no gene match. CDR3 size: 14 residues. Germline lookup yields CDR1 MDHEN and CDR2 SYDVKM. As DNA, the CDR3 is TGTGCCAGCAGTTCGGGACAGACCTCGGGCATTCAGTACTTC. It yields the protein CASSSGQTSGIQYF.

The rearrangement joins TRBV27 to TRBJ2-1; TRBD2 agrees at 13 bases. Looked up from germline, CDR1 is MNHEY and CDR2 is SMNVEV (reference sequence). The CDR3 has 19 amino acids. The V segment lost 2 bases and the J segment 3 bases; nucleotides outside the gene matches: 10. CDR3 DNA: TGTGCCAGCAGTTTAGTAACTAGCGGGAGGGGCGCTGGCTACAATGAGCAGTTCTTC. This gives the protein CASSLVTSGRGAGYNEQFF.

The chain couples TRBV7-2 to TRBJ2-3; possibly TRBD2 for D (7 bases). V was trimmed by 5 bases and J by 2 bases, leaving 14 bases between them. Germline V gene lookup returns CDR1 SGHTA and CDR2 FQGNSA. This CDR3 has 15 amino acids. The CDR3 here is CASSGGGGFTDTQYF. The CDR3 bases are TGTGCCAGCAGCGGGGGGGGCGGGTTCACAGATACGCAGTATTTT. The full variable domain, its missing parts supplied by reference TRBV7-2 and TRBJ2-3, is GAGVSQSPSNKVTEKGKDVELRCDPISGHTALYWYRQSLGQGLEFLIYFQGNSAPDKSGLPSDRFSAERTGGSVSTLTIQRTQQEDSAVYLCASSGGGGFTDTQYFGPGTRLTVL.

The V gene is TRBV10-1, the J gene TRBJ2-1; possible D gene TRBD2, 7 bases. CDR3 length: 16 amino acids. Germline V gene sequence: CDR1 WNHNN, CDR2 SYGVQD (reference sequence). V lost 1 base and J 4 bases, leaving 14 bases between the germline ends. DNA for the CDR3: TGCGCCAGCAGTGAGTGGGGGGGCCTGGGATACAATGAGCAGTTCTTC. This sequence encodes CASSEWGGLGYNEQFF.

The chain is built from TRBV20-1 and TRBJ2-3; 11 bases line up with TRBD2. V trimming: 6 bases; J trimming: 5 bases; junction bases outside the gene matches: 10. CDR1 is DFQATT and CDR2 is SNEGSKA in the germline V gene (reference sequence). CDR3 length: 15 amino acids. CDR3 DNA sequence: TGCAGTGCCCTTCAACTAGCGGGAGTAAAAGATACGCAGTATTTT. Its translation: CSALQLAGVKDTQYF.

This clonotype was observed a single time. V and J are TRBV24-1 and TRBJ2-1, with 10 bases aligning to TRBD1. CDR1 and CDR2 (germline): KGHDR, SFDVKD. The ends lost 2 bases at V and 6 bases at J; junction bases unmatched: 12. The CDR3 totals 18 residues. CDR3 sequence: CATSDSAGTGERINEQFF. The CDR3 DNA follows: TGTGCCACCAGTGATTCGGCCGGGACAGGGGAACGGATCAATGAGCAGTTCTTC.

The gene calls are TRBV20-1 and TRBJ2-7, with D possibly TRBD1 on 5 matching bases. From germline, CDR1 is DFQATT and CDR2 SNEGSKA (reference sequence). V lost 7 bases and J 0 bases, leaving 16 bases between the germline ends. This CDR3 spans 14 amino acids. CDR3 nucleotides: TGCAGTGGGAGCCCAGGGCCGAGCTCCTACGAGCAGTACTTC. Its translation: CSGSPGPSSYEQYF.

The chain's CDR3 is CASSQFPQEATNEKLFF. CDR3 nucleotide sequence: TGCGCCAGCAGCCAATTTCCCCAGGAGGCAACTAATGAAAAACTGTTTTTT. The V call is TRBV4-1, the J call TRBJ1-4, with D unclear. Germline V CDR1 and CDR2: MGHRA, YSYEKL. The CDR3 loop spans 17 amino acids. V was trimmed by 2 bases and J by 0 bases, leaving 13 bases between them.

The V gene is TRBV27, the J gene TRBJ2-1, with TRBD2 as a possible D gene (6 bases). The CDR3 sequence is 15 residues long. Per the germline V gene, CDR1 is MNHEY and CDR2 is SMNVEV (reference sequence). The V end was cut by 2 bases, the J end by 3 bases, with 11 bases between. The chain's CDR3 is CASSLGAGIYNEQFF. For the CDR3, the DNA is TGTGCCAGCAGTTTAGGGGCGGGAATCTACAATGAGCAGTTCTTC.

The chain joins TRBV19 to TRBJ1-5; TRBD1 matches 11 bases. The CDR3 extends over 16 amino acids. Germline V lookup: CDR1 LNHDA, CDR2 SQIVND (reference sequence). The junction had 7 bases not matched to a gene; V was cut back by 5 bases and J by 4 bases. The CDR3 loop reads CASSPWDRGRNQPQHF. DNA of the CDR3: TGTGCCAGTAGTCCCTGGGACAGGGGGAGGAATCAGCCCCAGCATTTT.

This clonotype was recorded a few times. The chain links TRBV4-1 to TRBJ2-1; a possible D gene is TRBD1 (6 bases). With 3 bases removed from V and 5 bases from J, the gap between germline ends came to 8 bases. Germline CDR1 MGHRA, CDR2 YSYEKL. The CDR3 covers 13 residues. Here the CDR3 DNA reads TGCGCCAGCAGCCAGGGGGCGGACAATGAGCAGTTCTTC. Amino acid sequence: CASSQGADNEQFF.

The chain couples TRBV29-1 to TRBJ2-3; 8 nucleotides align to TRBD2. CDR1 is SQVTM, CDR2 ANQGSEA, per germline. This CDR3 is built from 15 residues. V shed 4 bases and J 0 bases; nucleotides not matched to a gene: 6. The CDR3 nucleotides read TGCAGCGTTGGGTTAGCGGGATCTAGCACAGATACGCAGTATTTT. It translates to CSVGLAGSSTDTQYF.

This clonotype turned up a few times. The rearrangement joins TRBV7-2 to TRBJ2-3, with D possibly matching TRBD2 (6 bases). CDR1 and CDR2 from the germline V gene are SGHTA and FQGNSA. The CDR3 is 17 residues long. The germline V and J ends were trimmed by 1 base and 0 bases, with 14 bases remaining between them. The CDR3 nucleotides read TGTGCCAGCAGCTTAGTCCATGGGGGAGGAAGCACAGATACGCAGTATTTT. Its protein product is CASSLVHGGGSTDTQYF.